This TCR beta chain is drawn from a study of T-cell reconstitution after alpha-beta-depleted transplantation in children. Only a few counts were recorded for this clonotype. During its preparation, the TCRbeta library received unique molecular identifiers. TCRdb re-derived calls from the PCR reads in MiXCR, one entry per CDR3 protein. This table has around 200,000 distinct CDR3 sequences, less than 8% appearing once. V gave up 5 bases and J gave up 2 bases; unmatched junction bases: 9. The length of the CDR3 is 15 residues. Looked up from germline, CDR1 is SGHTA and CDR2 is FQGNSA. Material: PBMCs from the stem cell graft donor, obtained from the stem cell graft. This receptor was taken from a human donor who donated a stem cell graft to a child with Wiskott-Aldrich syndrome. The V call is TRBV7-2, the J call TRBJ2-7, with 7 bases that match TRBD2. CDR3 protein: CASSQNGGGAYEQYF. In nucleotides, the CDR3 is TGTGCCAGCAGCCAGAATGGCGGGGGAGCCTACGAGCAGTACTTC.